This record concerns one TCR beta chain sequence. PCR employed 60 Vbeta and 13 Jbeta primers. The assay was immunoSEQ multiplex PCR, and TCRdb's table has in-frame clones only and misses some. The sample yields some 200,000 clones, approximately 70% seen once. This sample stems from a study of cytomegalovirus exposure and HLA in healthy donors. The CDR3 is 15 amino acids. Germline V CDR1 and CDR2: MDHEN, SYDVKM. Trimming pared 3 bases from V and 2 bases from J, leaving 13 bases between. This receptor was obtained from a middle-aged man in good health and CMV-seropositive. Sequencing input: PBMCs. This chain uses TRBV28 with TRBJ1-2, with D possibly matching TRBD1 (6 bases). CDR3 DNA sequence: TGTGCCAGCAGTTTCTCCAGGACAGCCAACTATGGCTACACCTTC. Translation gives CASSFSRTANYGYTF.